The clone carrying this T cell receptor beta chain was counted ten times or more. Its antigen is as yet unknown. This CDR3 is 14 amino acids long. Germline loops: CDR1 MDHEN, CDR2 SYDVKM. Trimming took 10 bases from V and 4 from J; bases not matched to a gene: 12. From the reads, TCRdb called clonotypes with MiXCR, one entry per CDR3 protein. This table has a few hundred thousand distinct CDR3 sequences, approximately 9.5% appearing once. This record comes from a study of T cell repertoires in cytomegalovirus infection. Turning to the study itself: Public signatures in TCR beta pointed to CMV infection and matching HLA type.

General study points: HLA-C-restricted CMV clonotypes gave the most frequent clonotype in two of eight donors.

The clonotype originates from a human donor in good health (CMV status not recorded). Some clones in this sample may be carry-over from other donors' samples. The specimen was PBMCs. The J gene is TRBJ1-2, the V gene TRBV28; 7 nucleotides match TRBD1. CDR3 sequence: CANSRGDSPYGYTF. The CDR3 nucleotides are TGTGCCAACTCCCGGGGGGACAGTCCCTATGGCTACACCTTC.